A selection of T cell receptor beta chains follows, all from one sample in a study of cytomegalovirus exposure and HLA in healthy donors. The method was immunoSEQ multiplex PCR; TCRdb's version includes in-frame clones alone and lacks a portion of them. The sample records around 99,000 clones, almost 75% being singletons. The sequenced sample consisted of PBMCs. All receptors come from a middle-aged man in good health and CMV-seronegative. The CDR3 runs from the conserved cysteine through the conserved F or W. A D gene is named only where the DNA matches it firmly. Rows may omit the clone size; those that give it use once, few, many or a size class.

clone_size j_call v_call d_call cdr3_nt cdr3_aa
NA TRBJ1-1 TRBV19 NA TGTGCCAGTAGTAACCGACAGATAATAAACACTGAAGCTTTCTTT CASSNRQIINTEAFF
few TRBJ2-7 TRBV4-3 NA TGCGCCAGCAGCCGGACGTACGATAGCGGTTCCTACGAGCAGTACTTC CASSRTYDSGSYEQYF
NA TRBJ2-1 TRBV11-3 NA TGTGCCAGCAGCTCGGCAGGGGATGAGCAGTTCTTC CASSSAGDEQFF
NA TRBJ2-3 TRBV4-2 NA TGTGCCAGCAGCCAACTTCGGGGGGCCCCTGGCACAGATACGCAGTATTTT CASSQLRGAPGTDTQYF
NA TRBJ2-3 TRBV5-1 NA TGCGCCAGCAGCGCGGAGGGGAGTACGCAGTATTTT CASSAEGSTQYF
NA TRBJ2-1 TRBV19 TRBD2 TGTGCCAGTAGTCGCGGGGGCTCCTACAATGAGCAGTTCTTC CASSRGGSYNEQFF
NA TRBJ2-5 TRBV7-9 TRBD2 TGTGCCAGCAGCTTCGACCCGAGCGGGGGGACGTCGGAGACCCAGTACTTC CASSFDPSGGTSETQYF
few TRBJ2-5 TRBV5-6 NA TGTGCCAGCAGCTTTTTTGGGGCAGGGAGGCGGGAGACCCAGTACTTC CASSFFGAGRRETQYF
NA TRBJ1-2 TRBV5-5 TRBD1 TGTGCCAGCAGCTTTGACAGGGTGAATGGCTACACCTTC CASSFDRVNGYTF
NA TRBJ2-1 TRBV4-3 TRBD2 TGCGCCAGCAGCCAAGAAACTAGCGGGGGCCGTAATGAGCAGTTCTTC CASSQETSGGRNEQFF